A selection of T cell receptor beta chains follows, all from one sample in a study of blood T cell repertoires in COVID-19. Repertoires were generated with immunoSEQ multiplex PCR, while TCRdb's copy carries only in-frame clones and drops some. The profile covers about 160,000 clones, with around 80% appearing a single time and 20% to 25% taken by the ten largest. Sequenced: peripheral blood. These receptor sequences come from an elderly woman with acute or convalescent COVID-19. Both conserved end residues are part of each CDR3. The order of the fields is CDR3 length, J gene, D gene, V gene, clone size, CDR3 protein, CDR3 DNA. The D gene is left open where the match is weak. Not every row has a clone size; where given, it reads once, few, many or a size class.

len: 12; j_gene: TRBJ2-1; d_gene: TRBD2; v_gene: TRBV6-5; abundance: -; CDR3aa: CASSHLTSLQFF; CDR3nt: TGTGCCAGCAGTCATCTGACTAGCCTTCAGTTCTTC
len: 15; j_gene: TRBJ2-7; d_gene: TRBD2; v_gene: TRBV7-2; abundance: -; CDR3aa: CASSKTSESSYEQYF; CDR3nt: TGTGCCAGCAGCAAGACTAGCGAGAGCTCCTACGAGCAGTACTTC
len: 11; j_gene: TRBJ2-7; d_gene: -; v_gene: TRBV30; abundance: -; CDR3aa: CAWSVLGRGYF; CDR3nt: TGTGCCTGGAGTGTATTGGGCAGGGGGTACTTC
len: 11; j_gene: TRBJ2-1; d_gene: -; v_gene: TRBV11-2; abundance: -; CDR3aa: CASSLVQEQFF; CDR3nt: TGTGCCAGCAGCTTAGTACAGGAGCAGTTCTTC
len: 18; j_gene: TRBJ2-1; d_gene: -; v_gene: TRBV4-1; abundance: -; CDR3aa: CASSQDVRGSSFRNEQFF; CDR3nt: TGCGCCAGCAGCCAAGATGTTAGGGGGTCGTCTTTCCGCAATGAGCAGTTCTTC
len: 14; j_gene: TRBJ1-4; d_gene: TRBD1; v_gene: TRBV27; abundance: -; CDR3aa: CASSPGTVNEKLFF; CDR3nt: TGTGCCAGCAGTCCCGGGACAGTTAATGAAAAACTGTTTTTT
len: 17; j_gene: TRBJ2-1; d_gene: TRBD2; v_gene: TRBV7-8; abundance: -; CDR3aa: CASSRGRTSGLYNEQFF; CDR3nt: TGTGCCAGCAGCCGGGGGCGGACTAGCGGGCTATACAATGAGCAGTTCTTC
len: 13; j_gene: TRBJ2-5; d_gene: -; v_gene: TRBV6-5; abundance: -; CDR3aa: CASSHPQQETQYF; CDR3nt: TGTGCCAGCAGCCACCCCCAGCAAGAGACCCAGTACTTC
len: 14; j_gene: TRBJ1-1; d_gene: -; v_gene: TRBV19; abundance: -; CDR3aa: CASSISGGSTEAFF; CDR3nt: TGTGCCAGTAGTATAAGTGGCGGTTCCACTGAAGCTTTCTTT
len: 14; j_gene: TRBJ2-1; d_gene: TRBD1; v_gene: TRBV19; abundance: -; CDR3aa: CASSIAGTGPEQFF; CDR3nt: TGTGCCAGTAGTATAGCGGGGACAGGACCTGAGCAGTTCTTC
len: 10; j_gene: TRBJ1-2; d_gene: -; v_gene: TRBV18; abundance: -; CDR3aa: CASSPAVDTF; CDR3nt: TGTGCCAGCTCACCGGCAGTCGACACCTTC
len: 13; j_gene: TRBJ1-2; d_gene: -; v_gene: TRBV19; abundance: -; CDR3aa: CATGEGSVHGYTF; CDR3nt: TGTGCCACTGGAGAGGGTTCTGTGCATGGCTACACCTTC
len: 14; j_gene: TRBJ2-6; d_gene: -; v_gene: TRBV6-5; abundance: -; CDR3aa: CASGLGYGANVLTF; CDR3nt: TGTGCCAGCGGTCTAGGTTATGGGGCCAACGTCCTGACTTTC
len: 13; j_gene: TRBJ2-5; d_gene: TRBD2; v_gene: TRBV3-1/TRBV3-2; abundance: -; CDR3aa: CASSGLAGETQYF; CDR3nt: TGTGCCAGCAGTGGACTAGCGGGAGAGACCCAGTACTTC
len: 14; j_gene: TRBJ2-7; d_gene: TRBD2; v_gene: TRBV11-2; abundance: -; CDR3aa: CASSFTTSGYEQYF; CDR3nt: TGTGCCAGCAGCTTCACGACTAGCGGGTACGAGCAGTACTTC
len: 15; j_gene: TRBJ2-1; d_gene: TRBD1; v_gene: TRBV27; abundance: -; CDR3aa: CASTGSGGSYNEQFF; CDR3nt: TGTGCCAGTACCGGATCAGGGGGCTCCTACAATGAGCAGTTCTTC
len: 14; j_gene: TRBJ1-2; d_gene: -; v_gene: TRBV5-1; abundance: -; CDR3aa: CASSLGLAPYGYTF; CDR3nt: TGCGCCAGCAGCTTGGGTTTAGCGCCCTATGGCTACACCTTC
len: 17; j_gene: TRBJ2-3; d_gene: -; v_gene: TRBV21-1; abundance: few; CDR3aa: CASSNGWPSGDTDTQYF; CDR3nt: TGTGCCAGCAGCAATGGCTGGCCTAGCGGGGACACAGATACGCAGTATTTT
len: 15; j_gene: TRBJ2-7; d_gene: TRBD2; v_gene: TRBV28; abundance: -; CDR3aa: CASSPGLAGRYEQYF; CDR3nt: TGTGCCAGCAGTCCCGGACTAGCGGGAAGGTACGAGCAGTACTTC
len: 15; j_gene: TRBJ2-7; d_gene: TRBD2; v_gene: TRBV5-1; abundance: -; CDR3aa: CASSALAGVTYEQYF; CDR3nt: TGCGCCAGCAGCGCACTAGCGGGAGTCACCTACGAGCAGTACTTC
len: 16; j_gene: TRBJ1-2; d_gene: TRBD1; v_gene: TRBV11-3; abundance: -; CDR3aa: CASSLHRTGALYGYTF; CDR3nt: TGTGCCAGCAGCTTACACCGGACAGGGGCCCTGTATGGCTACACCTTC
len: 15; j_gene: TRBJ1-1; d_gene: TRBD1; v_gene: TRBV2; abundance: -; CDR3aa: CASSPLGTGNTEAFF; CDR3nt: TGTGCCAGCAGCCCCCTCGGGACAGGGAACACTGAAGCTTTCTTT
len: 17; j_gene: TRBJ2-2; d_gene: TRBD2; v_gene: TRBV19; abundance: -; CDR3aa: CASSSPSGRARGGELFF; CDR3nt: TGTGCCAGTAGTTCTCCTAGCGGGAGGGCGAGGGGCGGGGAGCTGTTTTTT
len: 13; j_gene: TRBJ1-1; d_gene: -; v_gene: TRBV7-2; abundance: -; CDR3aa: CASSLTGSTEAFF; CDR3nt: TGTGCCAGCAGCTTAACGGGGAGTACTGAAGCTTTCTTT
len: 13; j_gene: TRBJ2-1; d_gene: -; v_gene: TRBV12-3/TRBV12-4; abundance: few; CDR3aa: CASSGTLVNEQFF; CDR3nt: TGTGCCAGCAGCGGAACACTAGTGAATGAGCAGTTCTTC
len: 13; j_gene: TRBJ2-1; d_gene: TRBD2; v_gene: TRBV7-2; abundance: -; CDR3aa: CASSPGTNDEQFF; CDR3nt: TGTGCCAGCAGCCCCGGGACTAACGATGAGCAGTTCTTC
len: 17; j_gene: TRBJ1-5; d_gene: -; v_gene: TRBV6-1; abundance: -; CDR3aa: CASSEQGAVYSNQPQHF; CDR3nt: TGTGCCAGCAGTGAACAAGGGGCAGTTTATAGCAATCAGCCCCAGCATTTT
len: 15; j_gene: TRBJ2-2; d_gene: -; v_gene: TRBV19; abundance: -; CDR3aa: CASSQRGHITGELFF; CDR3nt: TGTGCCAGTAGCCAGAGGGGACACATCACCGGGGAGCTGTTTTTT
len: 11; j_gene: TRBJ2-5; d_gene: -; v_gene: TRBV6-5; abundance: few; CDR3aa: CASRHGETQYF; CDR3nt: TGTGCCAGCAGGCACGGAGAGACCCAGTACTTC
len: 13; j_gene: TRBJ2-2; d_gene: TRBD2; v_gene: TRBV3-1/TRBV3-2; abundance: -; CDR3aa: CASSQGGTGELFF; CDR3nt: TGTGCCAGCAGCCAGGGGGGGACCGGGGAGCTGTTTTTT
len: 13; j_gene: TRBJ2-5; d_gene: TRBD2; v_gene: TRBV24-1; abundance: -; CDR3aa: CATSRAGEETQYF; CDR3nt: TGTGCCACCAGTCGAGCGGGAGAAGAGACCCAGTACTTC
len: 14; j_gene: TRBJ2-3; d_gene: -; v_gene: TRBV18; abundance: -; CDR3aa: CASSPLRTLDTQYF; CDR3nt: TGTGCCAGCTCACCGTTACGTACATTGGATACGCAGTATTTT
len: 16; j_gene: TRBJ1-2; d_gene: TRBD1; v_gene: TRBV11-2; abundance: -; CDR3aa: CASSLGQGSINYGYTF; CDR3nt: TGTGCCAGCAGCTTAGGACAGGGAAGTATCAACTATGGCTACACCTTC
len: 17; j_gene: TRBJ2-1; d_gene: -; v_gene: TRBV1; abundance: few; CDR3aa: CTSSQDLPGAVYNEQFF; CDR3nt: TGCACCAGCAGCCAAGACCTCCCGGGAGCGGTCTACAATGAGCAGTTCTTC
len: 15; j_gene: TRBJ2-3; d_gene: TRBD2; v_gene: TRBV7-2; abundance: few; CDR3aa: CASSFSSGNADTQYF; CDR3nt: TGTGCCAGCAGCTTCTCTAGCGGGAATGCAGATACGCAGTATTTT
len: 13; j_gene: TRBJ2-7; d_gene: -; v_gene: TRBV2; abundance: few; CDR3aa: CASSGADLGEQYF; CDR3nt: TGTGCCAGCAGCGGAGCCGATTTGGGCGAGCAGTACTTC
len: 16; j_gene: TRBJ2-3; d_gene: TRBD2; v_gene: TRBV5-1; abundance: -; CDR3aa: CASSLAGLAEIDTQYF; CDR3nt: TGCGCCAGCAGCTTGGCGGGACTAGCGGAGATAGATACGCAGTATTTT
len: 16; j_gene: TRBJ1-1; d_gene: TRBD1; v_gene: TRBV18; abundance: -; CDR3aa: CASSPTPGQGNTEAFF; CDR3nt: TGTGCCAGCTCACCTACACCGGGACAGGGTAACACTGAAGCTTTCTTT
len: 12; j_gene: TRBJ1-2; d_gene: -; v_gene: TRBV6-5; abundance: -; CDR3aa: CASGGAVFGYTF; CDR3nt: TGTGCCAGCGGGGGGGCGGTCTTCGGCTACACCTTC
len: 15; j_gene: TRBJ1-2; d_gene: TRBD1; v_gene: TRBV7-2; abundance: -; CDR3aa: CASSQRQGLNYGYTF; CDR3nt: TGTGCCAGCAGCCAAAGACAGGGGTTGAACTATGGCTACACCTTC
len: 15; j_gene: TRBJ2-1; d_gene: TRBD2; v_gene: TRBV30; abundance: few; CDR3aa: CAWCPGTSGSNEQFF; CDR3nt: TGTGCCTGGTGTCCGGGGACTAGCGGGAGCAATGAGCAGTTCTTC
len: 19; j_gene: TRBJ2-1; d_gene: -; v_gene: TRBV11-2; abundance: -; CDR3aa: CAGLQMGEVIKGTYNEQFF; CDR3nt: TGTGCCGGACTTCAGATGGGAGAGGTAATCAAGGGAACCTACAATGAGCAGTTCTTC
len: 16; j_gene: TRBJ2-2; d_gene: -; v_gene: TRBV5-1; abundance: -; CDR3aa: CASSYHGTLNTGELFF; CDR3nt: TGCGCCAGCAGCTACCACGGGACTTTGAACACCGGGGAGCTGTTTTTT
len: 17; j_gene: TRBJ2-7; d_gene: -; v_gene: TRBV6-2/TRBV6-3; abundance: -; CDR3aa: CASSYFGLGGMSYEQYF; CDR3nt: TGTGCCAGCAGTTACTTCGGACTCGGCGGGATGAGTTACGAGCAGTACTTC
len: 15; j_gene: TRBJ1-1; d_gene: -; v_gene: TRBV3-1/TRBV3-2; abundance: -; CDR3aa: CASSQGLGRHTEAFF; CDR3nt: TGTGCCAGCAGCCAAGGCCTCGGCAGGCACACTGAAGCTTTCTTT
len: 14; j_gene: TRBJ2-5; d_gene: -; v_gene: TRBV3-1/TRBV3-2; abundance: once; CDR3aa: CASSQGGTMGTQYF; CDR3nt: TGTGCCAGCAGCCAAGGCGGAACAATGGGGACCCAGTACTTC
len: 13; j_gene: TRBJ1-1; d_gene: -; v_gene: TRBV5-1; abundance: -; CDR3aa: CASSQDRISEAFF; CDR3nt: TGCGCCAGCAGCCAGGACAGAATTTCTGAAGCTTTCTTT
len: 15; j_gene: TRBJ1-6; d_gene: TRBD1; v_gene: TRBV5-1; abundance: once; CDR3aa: CASSHTGGGNSPLHF; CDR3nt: TGCGCCAGCAGTCATACAGGGGGCGGCAATTCACCCCTCCACTTT
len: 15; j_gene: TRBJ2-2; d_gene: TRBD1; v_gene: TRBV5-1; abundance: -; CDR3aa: CASSFGTANTGELFF; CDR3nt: TGCGCCAGCAGCTTCGGGACAGCGAACACCGGGGAGCTGTTTTTT
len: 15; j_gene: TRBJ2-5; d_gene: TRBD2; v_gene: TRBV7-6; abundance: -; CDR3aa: CASSQIAGGAETQYF; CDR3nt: TGTGCCAGCAGCCAAATAGCGGGAGGGGCAGAGACCCAGTACTTC
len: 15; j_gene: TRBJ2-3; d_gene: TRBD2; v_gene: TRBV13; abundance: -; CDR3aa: CASSPRLAGTDTQYF; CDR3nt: TGTGCCAGCAGCCCCCGACTAGCGGGCACAGATACGCAGTATTTT